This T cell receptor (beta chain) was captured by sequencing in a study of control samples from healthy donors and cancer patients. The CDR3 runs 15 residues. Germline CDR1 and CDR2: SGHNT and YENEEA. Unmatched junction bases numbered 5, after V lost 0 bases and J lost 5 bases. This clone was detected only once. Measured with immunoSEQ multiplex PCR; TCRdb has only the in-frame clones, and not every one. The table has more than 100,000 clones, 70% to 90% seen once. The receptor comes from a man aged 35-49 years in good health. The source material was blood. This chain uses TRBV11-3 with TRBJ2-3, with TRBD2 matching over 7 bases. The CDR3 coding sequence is TGTGCCAGCAGCTTAGATGGGGGGGGAAAAGATACGCAGTATTTT. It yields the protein CASSLDGGGKDTQYF.